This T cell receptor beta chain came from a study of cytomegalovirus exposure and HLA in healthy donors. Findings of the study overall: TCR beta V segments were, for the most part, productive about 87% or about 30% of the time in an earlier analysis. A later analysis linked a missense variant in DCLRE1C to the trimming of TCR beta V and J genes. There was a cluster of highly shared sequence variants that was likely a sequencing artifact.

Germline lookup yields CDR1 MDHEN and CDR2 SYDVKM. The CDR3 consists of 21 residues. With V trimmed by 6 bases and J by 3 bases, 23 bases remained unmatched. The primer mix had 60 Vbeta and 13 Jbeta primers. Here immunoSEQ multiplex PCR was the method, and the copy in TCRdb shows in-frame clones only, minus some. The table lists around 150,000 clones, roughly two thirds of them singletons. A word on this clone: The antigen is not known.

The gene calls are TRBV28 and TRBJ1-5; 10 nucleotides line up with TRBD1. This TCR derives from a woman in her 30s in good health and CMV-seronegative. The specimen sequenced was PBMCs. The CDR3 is CASSAVTGGERNRLPNQPQHF. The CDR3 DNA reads TGTGCCAGCAGCGCCGTGACAGGGGGCGAAAGAAACCGATTGCCCAATCAGCCCCAGCATTTT.